The 17 T cell receptor beta chains given below trace back to one sample, sequenced in a study of CD4+ T cells in melanoma. Using immunoSEQ multiplex PCR, the repertoire was profiled, and TCRdb retains in-frame clones only, with some absent. The data hold roughly 140,000 clones, with about 93% observed a single time. The receptors shown here come from a human donor with melanoma.

The CDR3 coding sequence is TGCGCCAGCAGCCAAGGGACGGTCTCTGGAAACACCATATATTTT. It is translated as CASSQGTVSGNTIYF. This sequence joins TRBV4-1 and TRBJ1-3; D uncertain. CDR1 and CDR2 (germline): MGHRA, YSYEKL. The CDR3 length is 15 residues. V lost 1 base and J 0 bases, leaving 7 bases between the germline ends.

This chain joins TRBV5-6 and TRBJ1-3, with 7 bases matching TRBD1. Looked up from germline, CDR1 is SGHDT and CDR2 is YYEEEE. V lost 3 bases to trimming and J lost 0 bases; unmatched junction nucleotides: 9. The CDR3 contains 17 residues. This CDR3 is CASSWGQRRHSGNTIYF. The CDR3 nucleotides read TGTGCCAGCAGCTGGGGACAGCGACGCCACTCTGGAAACACCATATATTTT.

This clone was seen only once. The genes are TRBV6-1 and TRBJ2-5, with 7 bases identical to TRBD1. Per the germline V gene, CDR1 is MNHNS and CDR2 is SASEGT. The CDR3 is 15 amino acids. Trimming cost V 0 bases and J 5 bases; bases outside gene matches: 6. CDR3 bases: TGTGCCAGCAGTGAAGCCTCGACAGGGAAGGAGACCCAGTACTTC. It codes for CASSEASTGKETQYF.

The chain uses TRBV7-8 and TRBJ2-2; TRBD2 might be the D (5 bases). V lost 5 bases and J lost 3, with 10 bases in between. The germline V gene has CDR1 SGHVS and CDR2 FQNEAQ. This CDR3 is 14 amino acids long. Here the CDR3 DNA reads TGTGCCAGCAGCCGGGGTAGCGACACCGGGGAGCTGTTTTTT. This translates into CASSRGSDTGELFF.

The V call is TRBV2, the J call TRBJ2-2; TRBD2 is a possible D gene (7 bases). The V and J ends lost 4 bases and 7 bases respectively, with 16 bases between them. Germline V gene data show CDR1 as SNHLY and CDR2 as FYNNEI. This CDR3 is built from 15 residues. The CDR3 DNA reads as TGTGCCAGCAGTGGGGGTGCGGGGGCCGTCGGGGAGCTGTTTTTT. Protein product: CASSGGAGAVGELFF.

The V call is TRBV15, the J call TRBJ1-5; D perhaps matches TRBD1 (5 bases). The CDR3 is made up of 15 amino acids. Germline loops: CDR1 LNHNV, CDR2 YYDKDF (reference sequence). Trimming removed 0 bases at V and 4 bases at J, with 10 bases between. The CDR3: CATSRDPGGNQPQHF. The CDR3 coding sequence is TGTGCCACCAGCAGAGATCCTGGGGGTAATCAGCCCCAGCATTTT. The variable domain in full, with the rest retrieved from reference TRBV15 and TRBJ1-5, is DAMVIQNPRYQVTQFGKPVTLSCSQTLNHNVMYWYQQKSSQAPKLLFHYYDKDFNNEADTPDNFQSRRPNTSFCFLDIRSPGLGDTAMYLCATSRDPGGNQPQHFGDGTRLSIL.

The chain employs TRBV7-9 and TRBJ1-1, with D unresolved. The CDR3 loop spans 12 amino acids. In germline, CDR1 is SEHNR, CDR2 FQNEAQ (reference sequence). V was cut by 2 bases and J by 7 bases, with 8 bases left in between. CDR3 protein: CASSLSLSEAFF. CDR3 in DNA: TGTGCCAGCAGCTTATCCCTTAGTGAAGCTTTCTTT.

The gene calls are TRBV29-1 and TRBJ2-1; unclear D gene. This CDR3 contains 11 residues. V gave up 7 bases and J gave up 6 bases, with 10 bases separating them. CDR1 SQVTM and CDR2 ANQGSEA come from the germline V gene. The CDR3 region has the DNA TGCAGCGGCGGACGGACCAATGAGCAGTTCTTC. Translation gives CSGGRTNEQFF.

The chain combines TRBV19 with TRBJ1-2; D is unclear. V was clipped by 1 base and J by 0 bases, with 12 bases between them. CDR3 length: 16 amino acids. CDR1 and CDR2 (germline): LNHDA, SQIVND (reference sequence). CDR3 sequence reads: CASSIVSGRTNYGYTF. The CDR3 nucleotides read TGTGCCAGTAGTATAGTTTCTGGCCGGACTAACTATGGCTACACCTTC.

The gene calls are TRBV7-9 and TRBJ2-5; D is possibly TRBD2 (7 bases). The CDR3 extends over 16 amino acids. Germline V gene data show CDR1 as SEHNR and CDR2 as FQNEAQ (reference sequence). Between the trimmed V and J ends, which lost 5 bases and 4 bases, there was a span of 20 bases. CDR3 loop: CASSPRLGGRRETQYF. DNA for the CDR3: TGTGCCAGCAGCCCCCGGCTGGGGGGGCGGCGAGAGACCCAGTACTTC.

The chain employs TRBV5-1 and TRBJ1-6; D is uncertain. V shed 0 bases and J shed 0 bases, with 4 bases lying between them. CDR1 and CDR2 from the germline V gene are SGHRS and YFSETQ. The CDR3 loop spans 15 amino acids. The CDR3 here is CASSLGSSYNSPLHF. In DNA, the CDR3 is TGCGCCAGCAGCTTGGGGAGCTCCTATAATTCACCCCTCCACTTT.

V usage is TRBV5-6 and J usage is TRBJ1-2, with TRBD1 matching over 7 bases. Germline-derived CDR1 and CDR2 are SGHDT and YYEEEE. CDR3 length: 13 residues. The ends lost 6 bases at V and 4 bases at J; junction bases unmatched: 6. The CDR3 sequence: CASTDGQAYGYTF. Here the CDR3 DNA reads TGTGCCAGCACCGATGGACAGGCCTATGGCTACACCTTC.

The chain couples TRBV6-5 to TRBJ2-2, with D possibly being TRBD1 or TRBD2 (5 bases each). CDR1 and CDR2 (germline): MNHEY, SVGAGI. Deletions cut 2 bases from V and 1 base from J, with 5 bases between. CDR3 length: 14 amino acids. The CDR3 sequence is CASSYGGNTGELFF. The CDR3, as DNA: TGTGCCAGCAGTTACGGGGGGAACACCGGGGAGCTGTTTTTT.

This clone was seen a handful of times. CDR3 in amino acids: CASTRTGDSSDSPLHF. The CDR3 bases are TGCGCCAGCACGAGGACAGGGGATTCTAGCGATTCACCCCTCCACTTT. The chain couples TRBV10-1 to TRBJ1-6; 9 bases fit TRBD1. The V gene's germline CDR1 is WNHNN and CDR2 SYGVQD (reference sequence). V lost 7 bases and J lost 8; bases outside the gene matches: 12. This CDR3 spans 16 amino acids.

The genes are TRBV7-8 and TRBJ2-1, with 12 positions matching TRBD2. The V segment lost 4 bases and the J segment 8 bases; nucleotides outside the gene matches: 6. CDR1 is SGHVS, CDR2 FQNEAQ, per germline. This CDR3 spans 15 amino acids. CDR3 in amino acids: CASSSRLAGEDEQFF. Here the CDR3 DNA reads TGTGCCAGCAGCTCGAGACTAGCGGGGGAAGATGAGCAGTTCTTC.

The rearrangement uses TRBV6-5 and TRBJ2-3; the match to TRBD2 covers 13 bases. Germline assignment: CDR1 MNHEY and CDR2 SVGAGI. V lost 10 bases and J lost 13; bases outside the gene matches: 11. The CDR3 totals 13 residues. The chain's CDR3 is CATRVTSGGKEYF. The CDR3 nucleotides are TGTGCCACCAGGGTGACTAGCGGGGGGAAGGAGTATTTT.

The V gene is TRBV4-2, the J gene TRBJ2-1; possibly TRBD2 for D (7 bases). Germline V gene data show CDR1 as LGHNA and CDR2 as YNFKEQ. The germline V and J ends were trimmed by 1 base and 6 bases, with 19 bases remaining between them. This CDR3 region has 17 residues. The CDR3 protein is CASSQGRGGAIFNEQFF. The CDR3 DNA follows: TGTGCCAGCAGCCAAGGCAGGGGAGGGGCTATCTTCAATGAGCAGTTCTTC.